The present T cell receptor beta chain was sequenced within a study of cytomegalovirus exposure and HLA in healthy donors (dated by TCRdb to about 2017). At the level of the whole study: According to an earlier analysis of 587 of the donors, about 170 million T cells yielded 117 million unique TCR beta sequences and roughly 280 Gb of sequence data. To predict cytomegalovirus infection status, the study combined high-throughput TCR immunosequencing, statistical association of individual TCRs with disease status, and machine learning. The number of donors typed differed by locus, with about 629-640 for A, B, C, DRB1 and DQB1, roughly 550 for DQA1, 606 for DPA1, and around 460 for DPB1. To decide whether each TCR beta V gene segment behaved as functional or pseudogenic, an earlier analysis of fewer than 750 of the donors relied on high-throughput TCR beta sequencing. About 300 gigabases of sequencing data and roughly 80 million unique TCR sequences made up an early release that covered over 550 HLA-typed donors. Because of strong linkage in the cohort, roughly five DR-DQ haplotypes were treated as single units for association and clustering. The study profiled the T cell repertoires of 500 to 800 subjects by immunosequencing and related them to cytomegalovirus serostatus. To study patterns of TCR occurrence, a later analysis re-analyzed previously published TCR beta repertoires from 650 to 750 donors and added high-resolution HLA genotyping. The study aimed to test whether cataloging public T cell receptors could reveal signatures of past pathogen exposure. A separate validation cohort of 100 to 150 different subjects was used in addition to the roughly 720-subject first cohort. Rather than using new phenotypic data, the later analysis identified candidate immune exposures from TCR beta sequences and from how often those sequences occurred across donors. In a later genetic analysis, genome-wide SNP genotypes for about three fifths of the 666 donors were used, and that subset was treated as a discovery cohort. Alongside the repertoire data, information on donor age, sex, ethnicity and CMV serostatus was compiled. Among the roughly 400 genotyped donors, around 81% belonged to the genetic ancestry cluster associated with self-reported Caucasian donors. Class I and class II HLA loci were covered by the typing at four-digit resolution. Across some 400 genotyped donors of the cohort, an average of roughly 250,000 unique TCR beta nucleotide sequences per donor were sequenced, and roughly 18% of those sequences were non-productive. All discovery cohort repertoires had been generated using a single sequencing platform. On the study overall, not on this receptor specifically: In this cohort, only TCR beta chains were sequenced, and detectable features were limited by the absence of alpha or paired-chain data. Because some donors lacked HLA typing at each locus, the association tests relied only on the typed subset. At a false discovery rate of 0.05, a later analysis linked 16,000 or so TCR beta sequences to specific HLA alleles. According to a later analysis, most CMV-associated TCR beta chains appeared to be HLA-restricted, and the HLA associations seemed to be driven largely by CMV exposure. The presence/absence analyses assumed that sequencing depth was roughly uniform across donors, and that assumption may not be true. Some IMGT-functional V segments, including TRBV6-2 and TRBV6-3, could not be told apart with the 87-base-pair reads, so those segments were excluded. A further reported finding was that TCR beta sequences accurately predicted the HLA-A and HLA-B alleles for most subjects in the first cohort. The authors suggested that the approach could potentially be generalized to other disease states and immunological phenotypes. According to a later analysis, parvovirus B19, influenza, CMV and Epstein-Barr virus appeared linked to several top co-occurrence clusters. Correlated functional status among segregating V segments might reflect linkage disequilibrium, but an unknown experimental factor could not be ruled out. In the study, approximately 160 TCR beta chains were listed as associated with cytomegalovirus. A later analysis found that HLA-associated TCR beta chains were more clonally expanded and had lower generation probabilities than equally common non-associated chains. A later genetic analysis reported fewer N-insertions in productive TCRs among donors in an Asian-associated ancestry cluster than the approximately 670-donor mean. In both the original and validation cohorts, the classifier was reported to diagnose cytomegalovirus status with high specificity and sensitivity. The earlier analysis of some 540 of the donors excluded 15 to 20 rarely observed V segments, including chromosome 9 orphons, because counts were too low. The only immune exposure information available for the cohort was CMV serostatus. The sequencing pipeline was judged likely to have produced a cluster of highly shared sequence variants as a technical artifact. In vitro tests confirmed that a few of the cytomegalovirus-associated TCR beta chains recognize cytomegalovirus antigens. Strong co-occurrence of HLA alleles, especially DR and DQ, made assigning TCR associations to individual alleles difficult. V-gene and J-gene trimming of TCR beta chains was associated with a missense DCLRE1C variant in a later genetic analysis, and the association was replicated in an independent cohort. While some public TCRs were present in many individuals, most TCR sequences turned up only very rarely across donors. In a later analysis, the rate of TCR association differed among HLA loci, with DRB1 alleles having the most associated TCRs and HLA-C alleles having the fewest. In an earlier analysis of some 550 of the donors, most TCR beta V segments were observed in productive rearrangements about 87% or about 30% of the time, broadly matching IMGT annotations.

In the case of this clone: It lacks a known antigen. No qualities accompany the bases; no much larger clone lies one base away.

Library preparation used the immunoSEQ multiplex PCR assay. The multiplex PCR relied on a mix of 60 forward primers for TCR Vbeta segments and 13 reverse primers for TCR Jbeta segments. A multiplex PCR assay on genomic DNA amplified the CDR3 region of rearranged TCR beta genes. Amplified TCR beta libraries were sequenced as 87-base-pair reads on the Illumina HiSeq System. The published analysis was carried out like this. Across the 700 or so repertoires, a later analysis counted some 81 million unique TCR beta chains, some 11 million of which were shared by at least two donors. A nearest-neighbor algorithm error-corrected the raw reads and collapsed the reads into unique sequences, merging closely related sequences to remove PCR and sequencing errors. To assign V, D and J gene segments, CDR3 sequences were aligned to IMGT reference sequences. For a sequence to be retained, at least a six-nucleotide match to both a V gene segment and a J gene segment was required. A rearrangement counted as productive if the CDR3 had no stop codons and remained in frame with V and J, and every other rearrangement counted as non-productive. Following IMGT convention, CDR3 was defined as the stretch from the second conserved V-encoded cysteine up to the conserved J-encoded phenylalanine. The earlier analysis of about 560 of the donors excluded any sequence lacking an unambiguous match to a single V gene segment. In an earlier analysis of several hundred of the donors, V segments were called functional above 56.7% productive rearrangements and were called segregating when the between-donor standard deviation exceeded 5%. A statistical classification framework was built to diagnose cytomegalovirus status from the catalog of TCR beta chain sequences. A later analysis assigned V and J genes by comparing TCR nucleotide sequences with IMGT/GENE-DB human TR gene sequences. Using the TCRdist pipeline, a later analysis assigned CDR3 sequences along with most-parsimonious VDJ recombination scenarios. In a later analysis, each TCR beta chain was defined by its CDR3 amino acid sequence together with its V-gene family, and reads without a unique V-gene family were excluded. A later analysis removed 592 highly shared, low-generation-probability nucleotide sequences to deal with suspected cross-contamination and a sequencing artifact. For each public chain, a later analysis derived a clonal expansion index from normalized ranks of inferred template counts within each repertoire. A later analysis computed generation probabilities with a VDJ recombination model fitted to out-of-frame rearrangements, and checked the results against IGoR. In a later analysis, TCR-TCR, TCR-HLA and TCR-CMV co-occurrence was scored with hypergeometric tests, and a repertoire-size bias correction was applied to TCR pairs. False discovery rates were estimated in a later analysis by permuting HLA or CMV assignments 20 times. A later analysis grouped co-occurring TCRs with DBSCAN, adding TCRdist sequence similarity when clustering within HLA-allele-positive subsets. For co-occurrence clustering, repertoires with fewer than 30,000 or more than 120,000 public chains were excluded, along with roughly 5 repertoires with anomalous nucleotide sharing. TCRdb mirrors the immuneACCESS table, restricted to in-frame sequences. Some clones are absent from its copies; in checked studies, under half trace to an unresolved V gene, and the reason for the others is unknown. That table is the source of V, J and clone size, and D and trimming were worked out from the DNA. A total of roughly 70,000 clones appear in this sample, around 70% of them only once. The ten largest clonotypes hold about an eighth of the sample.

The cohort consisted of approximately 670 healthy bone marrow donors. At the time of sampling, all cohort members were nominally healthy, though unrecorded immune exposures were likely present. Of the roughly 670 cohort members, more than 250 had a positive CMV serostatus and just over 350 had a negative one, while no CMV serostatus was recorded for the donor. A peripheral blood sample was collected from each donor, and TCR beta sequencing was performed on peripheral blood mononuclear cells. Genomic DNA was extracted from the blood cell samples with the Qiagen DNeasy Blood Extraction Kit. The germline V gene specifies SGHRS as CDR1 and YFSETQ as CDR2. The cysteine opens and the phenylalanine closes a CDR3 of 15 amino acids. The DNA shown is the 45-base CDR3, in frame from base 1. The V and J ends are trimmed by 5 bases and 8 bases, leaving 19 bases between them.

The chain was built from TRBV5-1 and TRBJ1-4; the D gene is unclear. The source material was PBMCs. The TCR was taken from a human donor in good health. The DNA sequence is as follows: TGCGCCAGCAGTCCGCCTTTATTCGGAGAGGAAAAACTGTTTTTT. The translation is CASSPPLFGEEKLFF.